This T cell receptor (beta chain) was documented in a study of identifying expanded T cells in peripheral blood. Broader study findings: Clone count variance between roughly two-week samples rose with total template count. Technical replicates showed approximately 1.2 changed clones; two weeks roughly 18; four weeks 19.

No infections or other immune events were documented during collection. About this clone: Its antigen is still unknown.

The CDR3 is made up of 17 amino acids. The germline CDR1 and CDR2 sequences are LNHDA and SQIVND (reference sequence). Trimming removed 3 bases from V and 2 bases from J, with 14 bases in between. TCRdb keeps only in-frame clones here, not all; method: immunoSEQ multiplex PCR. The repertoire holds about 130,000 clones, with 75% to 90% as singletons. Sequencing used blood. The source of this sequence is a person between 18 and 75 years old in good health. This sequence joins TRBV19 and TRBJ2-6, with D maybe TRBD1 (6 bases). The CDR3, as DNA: TGTGCCAGTAGTATCGACAGGTCCGTCACTGGGGCCAACGTCCTGACTTTC. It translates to CASSIDRSVTGANVLTF.